Listed below are T cell receptor beta chains from one sample, sequenced in a study of blood T cell repertoires in COVID-19. Repertoires were generated with immunoSEQ multiplex PCR, while TCRdb's copy carries only in-frame clones and drops some. Of about 200,000 clones in the sample, around nine tenths were seen once. Material: PBMCs or T cells enriched from blood (not recorded which). These receptors originate from a woman in her 30s with acute COVID-19. The CDR3 runs from the conserved cysteine through the conserved F or W. The D gene is left open where the match is weak. Clone size is not always given. Where it is, it says once, few, many or a class for expanded clones.

TRBJ2-7,few,TRBV30,TRBD1,TGTGCCTGGAGTCCATCACACAGGGGGCTCGGCGAGCAGTACTTC,CAWSPSHRGLGEQYF
TRBJ2-3,.,TRBV27,TRBD1,TGTGCCAGCAGCAAACAAAGGGGGACAGGCACAGATACGCAGTATTTT,CASSKQRGTGTDTQYF
TRBJ1-3,.,TRBV5-4,TRBD1,TGTGCCAGCAGCACCTTTCGGGACAGGGTCAGCTCTGGAAACACCATATATTTT,CASSTFRDRVSSGNTIYF
TRBJ1-1,.,TRBV7-9,TRBD1,TGTGCCAGCAGTCGCTACAGGGGGGATAACACTGAAGCTTTCTTT,CASSRYRGDNTEAFF
TRBJ1-2,.,TRBV28,.,TGTGCCAGCAGTTTAGCCCGAGGCAGGGTAAGGTATGGCTACACCTTC,CASSLARGRVRYGYTF
TRBJ2-3,.,TRBV15,.,TGTGCCACCAGCAGAGATCCTCGGGATACGCAGTATTTT,CATSRDPRDTQYF
TRBJ1-2,few,TRBV5-1,.,TGCGCCAGCAGCTTAAACAACCCGGAGGACTATGGCTACACCTTC,CASSLNNPEDYGYTF
TRBJ2-7,.,TRBV9,TRBD1,TGTGCCAGCAGCGCCCGACAGGGGGTATCGGGGGAGCAGTACTTC,CASSARQGVSGEQYF
TRBJ1-4,.,TRBV20-1,.,TGCAGTGCTAGTCTGGTCCGGGAGAGCGAAAAACTGTTTTTT,CSASLVRESEKLFF
TRBJ1-2,once,TRBV24-1,.,TGTGCCACCAGTGGCCAGGGGCTGGATGGCTACACCTTC,CATSGQGLDGYTF
TRBJ1-2,.,TRBV6-2/TRBV6-3,.,TGTGCCAGCAGCCCGGGACAAAAAAACACCTTC,CASSPGQKNTF
TRBJ2-2,.,TRBV19,TRBD1,TGTGCCAGTAGTCGACAGGGGGATACCGGGGAGCTGTTTTTT,CASSRQGDTGELFF
TRBJ2-3,few,TRBV4-3,.,TGCGCCAGCAGCCAACTGGCTAGCTCCGGCACAGATACGCAGTATTTT,CASSQLASSGTDTQYF
TRBJ1-3,.,TRBV5-5,TRBD1,TGTGCCAGCAGCACCAGACAGGGGCCCTCTGGAAACACCATATATTTT,CASSTRQGPSGNTIYF
TRBJ1-3,.,TRBV12-3/TRBV12-4,.,TGTGCCAGCAGCCCCGCTGGCGGAAACACCATATATTTT,CASSPAGGNTIYF